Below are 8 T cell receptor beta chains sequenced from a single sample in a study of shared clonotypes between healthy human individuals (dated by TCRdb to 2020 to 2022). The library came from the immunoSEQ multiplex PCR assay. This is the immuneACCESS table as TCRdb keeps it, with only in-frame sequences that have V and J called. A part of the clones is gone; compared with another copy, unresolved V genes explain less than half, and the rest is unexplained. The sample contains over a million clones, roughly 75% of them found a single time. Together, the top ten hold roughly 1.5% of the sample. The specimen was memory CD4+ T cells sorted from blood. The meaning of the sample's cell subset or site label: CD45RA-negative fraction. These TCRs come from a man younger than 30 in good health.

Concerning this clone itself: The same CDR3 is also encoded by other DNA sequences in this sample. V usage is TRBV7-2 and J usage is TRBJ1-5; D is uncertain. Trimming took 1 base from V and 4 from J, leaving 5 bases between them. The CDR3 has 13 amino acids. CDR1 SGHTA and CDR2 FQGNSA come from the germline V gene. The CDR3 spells CASSLDVNQPQHF. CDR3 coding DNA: TGTGCCAGCAGCTTAGATGTGAATCAGCCCCAGCATTTT.

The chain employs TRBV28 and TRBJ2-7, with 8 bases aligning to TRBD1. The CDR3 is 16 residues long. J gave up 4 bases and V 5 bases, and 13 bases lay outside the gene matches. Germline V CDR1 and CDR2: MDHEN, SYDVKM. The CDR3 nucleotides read TGTGCCAGCAGTGCAGGGGGCCTAGGGCCCGTTTACGAGCAGTACTTC. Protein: CASSAGGLGPVYEQYF. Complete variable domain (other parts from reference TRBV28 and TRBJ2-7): DVKVTQSSRYLVKRTGEKVFLECVQDMDHENMFWYRQDPGLGLRLIYFSYDVKMKEKGDIPEGYSVSREKKERFSLILESASTNQTSMYLCASSAGGLGPVYEQYFGPGTRLTVT.

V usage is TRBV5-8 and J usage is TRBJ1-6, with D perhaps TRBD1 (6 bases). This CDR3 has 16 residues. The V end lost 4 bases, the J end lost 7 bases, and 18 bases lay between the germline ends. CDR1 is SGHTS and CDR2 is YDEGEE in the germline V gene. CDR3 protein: CASSIIGGSENSPLHF. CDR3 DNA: TGTGCCAGCAGCATTATAGGGGGTTCGGAAAATTCACCCCTCCACTTT.

The CDR3 spells CSVVGGQERNTDTQYF. In nucleotides, the CDR3 is TGCAGCGTTGTGGGGGGACAGGAAAGAAACACAGATACGCAGTATTTT. V and J are TRBV29-1 and TRBJ2-3, with 8 bases fitting TRBD1. This CDR3 contains 16 residues. Germline V gene data show CDR1 as SQVTM and CDR2 as ANQGSEA. Losses at the gene ends were 4 bases for V and 2 bases for J; bases not matched to a gene: 11.

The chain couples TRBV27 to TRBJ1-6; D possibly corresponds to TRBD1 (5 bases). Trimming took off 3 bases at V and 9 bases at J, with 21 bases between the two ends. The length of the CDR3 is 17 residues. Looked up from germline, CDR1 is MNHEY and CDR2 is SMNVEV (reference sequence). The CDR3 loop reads CASSFLNLGGWGSPLHF. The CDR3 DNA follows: TGTGCCAGCAGTTTCCTAAATCTTGGGGGTTGGGGTTCACCCCTCCACTTT.

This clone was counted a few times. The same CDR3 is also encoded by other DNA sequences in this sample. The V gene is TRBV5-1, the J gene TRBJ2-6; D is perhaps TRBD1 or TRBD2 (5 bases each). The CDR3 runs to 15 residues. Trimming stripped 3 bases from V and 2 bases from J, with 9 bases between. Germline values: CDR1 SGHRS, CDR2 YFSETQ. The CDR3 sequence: CASSSGTAGANVLTF. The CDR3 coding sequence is TGCGCCAGCAGCTCAGGGACGGCTGGGGCCAACGTCCTGACTTTC. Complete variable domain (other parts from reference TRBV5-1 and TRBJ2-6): KAGVTQTPRYLIKTRGQQVTLSCSPISGHRSVSWYQQTPGQGLQFLFEYFSETQRNKGNFPGRFSGRQFSNSRSEMNVSTLELGDSALYLCASSSGTAGANVLTFGAGSRLTVL.

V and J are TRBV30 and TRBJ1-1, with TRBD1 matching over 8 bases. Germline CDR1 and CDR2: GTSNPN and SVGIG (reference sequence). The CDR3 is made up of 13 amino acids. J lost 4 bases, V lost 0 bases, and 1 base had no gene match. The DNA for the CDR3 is TGTGCCTGGAGTGTACAGGGGGTCACTGAAGCTTTCTTT. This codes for CAWSVQGVTEAFF.

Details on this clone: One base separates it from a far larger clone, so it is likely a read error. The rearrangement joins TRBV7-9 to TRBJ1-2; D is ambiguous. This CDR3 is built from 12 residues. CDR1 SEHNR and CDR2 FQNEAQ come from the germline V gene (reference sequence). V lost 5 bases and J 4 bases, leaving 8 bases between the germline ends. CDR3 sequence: CASSQVGYGYTF. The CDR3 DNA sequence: TGTGCCAGCAGCCAGGTCGGCTATGGCTACACCTTC.